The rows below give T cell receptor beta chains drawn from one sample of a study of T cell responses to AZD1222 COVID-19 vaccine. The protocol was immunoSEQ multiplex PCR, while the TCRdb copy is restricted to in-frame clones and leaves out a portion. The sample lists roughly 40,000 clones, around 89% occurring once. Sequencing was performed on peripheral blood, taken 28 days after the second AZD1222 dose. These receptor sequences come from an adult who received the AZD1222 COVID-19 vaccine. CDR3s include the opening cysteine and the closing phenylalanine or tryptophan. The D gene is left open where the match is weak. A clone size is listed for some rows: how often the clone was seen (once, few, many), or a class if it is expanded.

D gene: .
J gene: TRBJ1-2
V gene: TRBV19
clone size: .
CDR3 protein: CASSVREDYGYTF
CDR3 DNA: TGTGCCAGTAGTGTCAGGGAAGACTATGGCTACACCTTC

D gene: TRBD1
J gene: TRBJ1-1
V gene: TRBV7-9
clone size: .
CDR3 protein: CASSLGGQGSTEAFF
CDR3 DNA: TGTGCCAGCAGCTTAGGGGGACAGGGTAGCACTGAAGCTTTCTTT

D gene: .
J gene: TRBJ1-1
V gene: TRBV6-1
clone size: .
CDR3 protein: CASSEAPPSTEAFF
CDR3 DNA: TGTGCCAGCAGTGAGGCCCCTCCTTCGACTGAAGCTTTCTTT

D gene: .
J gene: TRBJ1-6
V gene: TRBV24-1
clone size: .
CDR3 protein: CATRGTNSPLHF
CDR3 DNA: TGTGCCACCAGGGGTACGAATTCACCCCTCCACTTT

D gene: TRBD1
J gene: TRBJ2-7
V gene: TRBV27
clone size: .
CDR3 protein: CASSPTGLWEQYF
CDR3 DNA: TGTGCCAGCAGTCCGACAGGGCTTTGGGAGCAGTACTTC

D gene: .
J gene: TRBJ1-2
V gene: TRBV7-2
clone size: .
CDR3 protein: CASSLGTGVLNYGYTF
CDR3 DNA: TGTGCCAGCAGCTTAGGTACAGGCGTATTAAACTATGGCTACACCTTC

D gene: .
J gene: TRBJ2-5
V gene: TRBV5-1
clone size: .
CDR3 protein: CASSLGDSGQETQYF
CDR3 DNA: TGCGCCAGCAGCTTAGGGGATTCTGGACAAGAGACCCAGTACTTC

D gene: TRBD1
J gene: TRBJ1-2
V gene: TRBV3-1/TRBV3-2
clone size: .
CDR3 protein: CASSQAGQGAVGYTF
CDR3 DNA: TGTGCCAGCAGCCAGGCCGGACAGGGGGCGGTTGGCTACACCTTC

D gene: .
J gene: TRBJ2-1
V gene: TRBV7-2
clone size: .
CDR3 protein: CASSSLTGGYNEQFF
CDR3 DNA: TGTGCCAGCAGCTCTCTTACAGGTGGCTACAATGAGCAGTTCTTC

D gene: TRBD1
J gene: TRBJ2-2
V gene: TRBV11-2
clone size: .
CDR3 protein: CASSRQGVSGELFF
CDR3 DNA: TGTGCCAGCAGCCGACAGGGGGTGTCCGGGGAGCTGTTTTTT

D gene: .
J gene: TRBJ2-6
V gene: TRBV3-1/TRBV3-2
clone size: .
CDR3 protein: CASSLNTGTGANVLTF
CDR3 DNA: TGTGCCAGCAGCCTAAACACAGGGACTGGGGCCAACGTCCTGACTTTC

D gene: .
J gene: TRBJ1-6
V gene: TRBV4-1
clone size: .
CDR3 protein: CASSQEGGGLPNSPLHF
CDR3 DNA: TGCGCCAGCAGCCAAGAGGGAGGGGGGCTCCCCAATTCACCCCTCCACTTT

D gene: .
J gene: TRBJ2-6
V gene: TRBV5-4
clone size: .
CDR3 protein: CASSTGSGANVLTF
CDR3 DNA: TGTGCCAGCAGCACTGGGAGTGGGGCCAACGTCCTGACTTTC

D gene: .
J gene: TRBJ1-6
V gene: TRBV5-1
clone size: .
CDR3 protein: CASSSDQYNSPLHF
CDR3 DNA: TGCGCCAGCAGCTCCGACCAATATAATTCACCCCTCCACTTT

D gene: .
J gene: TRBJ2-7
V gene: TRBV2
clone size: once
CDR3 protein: CASSEDRSLYEQYF
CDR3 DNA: TGTGCCAGCAGTGAAGATAGGTCCCTCTACGAGCAGTACTTC

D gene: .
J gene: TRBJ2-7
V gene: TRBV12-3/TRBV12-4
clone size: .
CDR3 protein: CASSGAQRKQYF
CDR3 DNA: TGTGCCAGCAGTGGGGCGCAGAGGAAGCAGTACTTC

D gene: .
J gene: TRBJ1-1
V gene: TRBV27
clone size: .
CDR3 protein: CASRPYWATEAFF
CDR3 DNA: TGTGCCAGCAGGCCCTATTGGGCAACTGAAGCTTTCTTT